This T cell receptor (beta chain) comes out of a study of blood T cell repertoires in COVID-19. Looking at the study overall: Samples of COVID-19 (acute and convalescent) were obtained from the United States, Italy and Spain.

Authors' data handling: Reference gene primers were amplified, and this amplification served to estimate nucleated cell counts. Profiling relied on immunoSEQ multiplex PCR, and the TCRdb table lists in-frame clones only, not all of them. From that table come the V and J calls and clone size; the DNA was used to work out D and trimming. The sample has approximately 250,000 clones; around nine tenths are singletons. This clone was observed a few times. CDR1 and CDR2 (germline): SEHNR, FQNEAQ (reference sequence). This CDR3 has 15 residues. V was cut by 5 bases and J by 1 base, with 14 bases left in between.

This receptor was identified in a woman in her fifties or sixties with COVID-19, enrolled during active disease. This chain uses TRBV7-9 with TRBJ1-2; D perhaps matches TRBD1 (6 bases). Sequenced: peripheral blood. The CDR3 region has the DNA TGTGCCAGCAGCCCAACAGGGTTTTTTAACTATGGCTACACCTTC. Protein product: CASSPTGFFNYGYTF. Full variable domain (missing parts from reference TRBV7-9 and TRBJ1-2): DTGVSQNPRHKITKRGQNVTFRCDPISEHNRLYWYRQTLGQGPEFLTYFQNEAQLEKSRLLSDRFSAERPKGSFSTLEIQRTEQGDSAMYLCASSPTGFFNYGYTFGSGTRLTVV.